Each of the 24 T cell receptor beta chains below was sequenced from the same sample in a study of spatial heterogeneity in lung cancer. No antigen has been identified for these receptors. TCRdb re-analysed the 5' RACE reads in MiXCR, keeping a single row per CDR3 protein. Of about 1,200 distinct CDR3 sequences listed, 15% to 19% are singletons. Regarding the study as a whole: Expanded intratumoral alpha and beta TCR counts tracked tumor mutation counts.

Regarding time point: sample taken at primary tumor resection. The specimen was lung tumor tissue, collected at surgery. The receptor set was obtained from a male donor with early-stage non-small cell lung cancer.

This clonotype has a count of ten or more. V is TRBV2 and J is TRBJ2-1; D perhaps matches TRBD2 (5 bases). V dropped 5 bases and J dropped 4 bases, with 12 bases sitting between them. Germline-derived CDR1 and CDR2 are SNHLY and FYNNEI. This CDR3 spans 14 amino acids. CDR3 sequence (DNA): TGTGCCAGCAGTCCCGGACTGCTTTACAATGAGCAGTTCTTC. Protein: CASSPGLLYNEQFF.

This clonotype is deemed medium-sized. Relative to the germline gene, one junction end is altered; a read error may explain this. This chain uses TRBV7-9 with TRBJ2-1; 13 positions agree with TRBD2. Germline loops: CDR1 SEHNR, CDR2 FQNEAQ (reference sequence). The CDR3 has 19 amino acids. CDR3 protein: CVSSLGLAGASGSYNEQFF. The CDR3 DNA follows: TGTGTCAGCAGCTTAGGACTAGCGGGGGCCTCCGGCTCCTACAATGAGCAGTTCTTC.

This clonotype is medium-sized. The CDR3 region has the DNA TGTGCCAGCTCGTTGGCAGTTTCGGCAAATGAGCAGTTCTTC. Translating it yields CASSLAVSANEQFF. The rearrangement links TRBV6-2 or TRBV6-3 to TRBJ2-1, with unresolved D. CDR1 MNHEY and CDR2 SVGEGT come from the germline V gene. The V and J ends lost 8 bases and 7 bases respectively, with 18 bases between them. The CDR3 length is 14 residues.

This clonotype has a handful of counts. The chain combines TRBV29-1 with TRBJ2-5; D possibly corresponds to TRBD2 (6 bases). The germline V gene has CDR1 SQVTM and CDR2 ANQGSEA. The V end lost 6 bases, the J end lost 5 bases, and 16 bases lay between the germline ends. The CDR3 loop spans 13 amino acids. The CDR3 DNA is TGCAGCGTGACGACTAGTACACGGGAGACCCAGTACTTC. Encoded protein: CSVTTSTRETQYF. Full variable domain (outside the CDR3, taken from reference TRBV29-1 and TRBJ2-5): SAVISQKPSRDICQRGTSLTIQCQVDSQVTMMFWYRQQPGQSLTLIATANQGSEATYESGFVIDKFPISRPNLTFSTLTVSNMSPEDSSIYLCSVTTSTRETQYFGPGTRLLVL.

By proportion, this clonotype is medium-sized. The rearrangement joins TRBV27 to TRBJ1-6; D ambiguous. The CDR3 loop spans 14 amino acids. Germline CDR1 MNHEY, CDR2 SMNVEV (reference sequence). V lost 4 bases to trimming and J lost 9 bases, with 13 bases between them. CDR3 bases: TGTGCCAGCAGTTCGAGTAGTGGAATTTCACCCCTCCACTTT. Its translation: CASSSSSGISPLHF.

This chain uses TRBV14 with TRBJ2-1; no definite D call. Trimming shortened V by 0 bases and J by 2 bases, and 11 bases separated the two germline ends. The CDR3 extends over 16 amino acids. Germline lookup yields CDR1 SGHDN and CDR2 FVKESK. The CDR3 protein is CASSQEEYKTYNEQFF. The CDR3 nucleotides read TGTGCCAGCAGCCAAGAGGAGTATAAGACCTACAATGAGCAGTTCTTC.

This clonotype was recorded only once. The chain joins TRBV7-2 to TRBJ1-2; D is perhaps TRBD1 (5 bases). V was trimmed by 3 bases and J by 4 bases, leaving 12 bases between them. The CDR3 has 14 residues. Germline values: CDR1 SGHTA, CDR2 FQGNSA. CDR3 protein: CASSLLQGGYGYTF. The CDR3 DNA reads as TGTGCCAGCAGCTTGCTTCAGGGCGGCTATGGCTACACCTTC.

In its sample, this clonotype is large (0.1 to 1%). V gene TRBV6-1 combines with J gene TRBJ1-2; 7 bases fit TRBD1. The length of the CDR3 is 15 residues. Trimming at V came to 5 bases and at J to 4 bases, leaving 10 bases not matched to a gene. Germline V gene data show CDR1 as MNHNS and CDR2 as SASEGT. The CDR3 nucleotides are TGTGCCAGCAGTCCACTCCGACAGGGCGGCTATGGCTACACCTTC. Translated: CASSPLRQGGYGYTF.

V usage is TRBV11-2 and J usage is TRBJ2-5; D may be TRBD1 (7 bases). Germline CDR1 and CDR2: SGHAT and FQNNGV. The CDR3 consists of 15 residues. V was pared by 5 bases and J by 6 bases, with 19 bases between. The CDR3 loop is CASSLQGGSMKTQYF. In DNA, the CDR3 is TGTGCCAGCAGCCTCCAGGGGGGCTCCATGAAGACCCAGTACTTC.

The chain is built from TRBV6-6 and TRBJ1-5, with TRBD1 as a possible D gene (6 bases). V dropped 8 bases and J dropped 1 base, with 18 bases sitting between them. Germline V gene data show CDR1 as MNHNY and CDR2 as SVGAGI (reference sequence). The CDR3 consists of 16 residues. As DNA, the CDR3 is TGTGCCAGCGCCCTCTGGCCTCAGGGGAGCAATCAGCCCCAGCATTTT. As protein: CASALWPQGSNQPQHF.

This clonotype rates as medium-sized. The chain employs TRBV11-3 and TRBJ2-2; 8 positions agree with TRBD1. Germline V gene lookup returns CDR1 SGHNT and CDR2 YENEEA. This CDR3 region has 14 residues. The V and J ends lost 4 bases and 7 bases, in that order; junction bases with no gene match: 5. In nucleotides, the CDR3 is TGTGCCAGCAGCTCGGACAGGGCAGGCGGGGAGCTGTTTTTT. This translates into CASSSDRAGGELFF.

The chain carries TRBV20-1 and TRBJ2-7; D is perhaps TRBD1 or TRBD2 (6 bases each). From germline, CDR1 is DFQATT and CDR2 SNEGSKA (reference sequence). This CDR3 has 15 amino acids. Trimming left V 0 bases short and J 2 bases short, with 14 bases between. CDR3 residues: CSARDPGARTYEQYF. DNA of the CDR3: TGCAGTGCTAGAGATCCGGGGGCCCGAACCTACGAGCAGTACTTC.

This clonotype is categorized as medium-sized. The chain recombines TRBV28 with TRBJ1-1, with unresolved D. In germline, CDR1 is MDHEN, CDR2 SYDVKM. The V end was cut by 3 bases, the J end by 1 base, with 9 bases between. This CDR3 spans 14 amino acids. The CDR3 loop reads CASSFLPANTEAFF. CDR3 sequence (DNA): TGTGCCAGCAGTTTCTTACCGGCGAACACTGAAGCTTTCTTT.

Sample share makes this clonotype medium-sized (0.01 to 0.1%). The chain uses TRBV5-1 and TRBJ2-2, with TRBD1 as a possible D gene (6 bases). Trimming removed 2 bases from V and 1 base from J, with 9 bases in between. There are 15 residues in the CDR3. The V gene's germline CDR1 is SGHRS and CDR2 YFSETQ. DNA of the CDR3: TGCGCCAGCAGCTTTACAGGGTGGAACACCGGGGAGCTGTTTTTT. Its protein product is CASSFTGWNTGELFF.

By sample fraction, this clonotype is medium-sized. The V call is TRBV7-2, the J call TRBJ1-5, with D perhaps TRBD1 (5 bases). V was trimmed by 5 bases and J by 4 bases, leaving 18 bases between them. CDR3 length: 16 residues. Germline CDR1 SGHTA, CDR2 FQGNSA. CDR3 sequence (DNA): TGTGCCAGCAGCAAAGCAGGGAGAGGGAGTAATCAGCCCCAGCATTTT. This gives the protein CASSKAGRGSNQPQHF. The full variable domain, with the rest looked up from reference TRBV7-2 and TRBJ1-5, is GAGVSQSPSNKVTEKGKDVELRCDPISGHTALYWYRQSLGQGLEFLIYFQGNSAPDKSGLPSDRFSAERTGGSVSTLTIQRTQQEDSAVYLCASSKAGRGSNQPQHFGDGTRLSIL.

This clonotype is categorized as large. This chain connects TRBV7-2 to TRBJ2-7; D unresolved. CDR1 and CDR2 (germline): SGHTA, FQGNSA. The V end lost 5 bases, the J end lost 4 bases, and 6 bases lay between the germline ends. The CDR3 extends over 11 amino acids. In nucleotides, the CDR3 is TGTGCCAGCAGCGATCAATACGAGCAGTACTTC. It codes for CASSDQYEQYF.

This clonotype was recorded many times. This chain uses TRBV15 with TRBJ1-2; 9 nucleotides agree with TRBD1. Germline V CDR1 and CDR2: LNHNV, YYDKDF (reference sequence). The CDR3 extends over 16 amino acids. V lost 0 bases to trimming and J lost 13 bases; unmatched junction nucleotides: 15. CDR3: CATSRDGIRDREFVTF. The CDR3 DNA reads TGTGCCACCAGCAGAGATGGGATCCGGGACAGGGAGTTTGTCACCTTC.

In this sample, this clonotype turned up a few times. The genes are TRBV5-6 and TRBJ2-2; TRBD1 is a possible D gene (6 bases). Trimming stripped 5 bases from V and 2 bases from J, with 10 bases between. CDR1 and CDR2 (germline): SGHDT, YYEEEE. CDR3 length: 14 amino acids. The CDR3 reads CASRRDINTGELFF. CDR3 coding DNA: TGTGCCAGCAGAAGGGACATAAACACCGGGGAGCTGTTTTTT.

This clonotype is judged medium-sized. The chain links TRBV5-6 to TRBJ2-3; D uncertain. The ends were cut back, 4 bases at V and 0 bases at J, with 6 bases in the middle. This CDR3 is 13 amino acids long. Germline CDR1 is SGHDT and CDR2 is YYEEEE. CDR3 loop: CASSIVSTDTQYF. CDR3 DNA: TGTGCCAGCAGCATCGTTAGCACAGATACGCAGTATTTT.

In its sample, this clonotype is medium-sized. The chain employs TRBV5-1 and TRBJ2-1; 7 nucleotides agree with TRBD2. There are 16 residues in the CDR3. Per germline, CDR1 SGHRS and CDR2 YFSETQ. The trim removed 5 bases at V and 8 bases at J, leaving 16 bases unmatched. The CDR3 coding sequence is TGCGCCAGCAGTACGGGTGGTGGCGGGAGCCAAGATGAGCAGTTCTTC. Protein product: CASSTGGGGSQDEQFF.

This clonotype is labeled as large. CDR3 coding DNA: TGCAGTGCCACGTCCACAGGGGCCTTAAGCTCCTACGAGCAGTACTTC. This encodes CSATSTGALSSYEQYF. The chain carries TRBV20-1 and TRBJ2-7; TRBD1 agrees at 7 bases. V dropped 6 bases and J dropped 0; count of bases not matched to a gene: 14. This CDR3 spans 16 amino acids. Germline V gene lookup returns CDR1 DFQATT and CDR2 SNEGSKA (reference sequence).

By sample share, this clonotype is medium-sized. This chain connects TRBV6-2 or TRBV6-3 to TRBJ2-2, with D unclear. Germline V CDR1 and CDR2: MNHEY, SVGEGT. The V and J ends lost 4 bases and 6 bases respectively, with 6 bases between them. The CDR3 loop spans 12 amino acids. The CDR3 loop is CASSWQAGELFF. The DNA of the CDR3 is TGTGCCAGCAGTTGGCAGGCCGGGGAGCTGTTTTTT.

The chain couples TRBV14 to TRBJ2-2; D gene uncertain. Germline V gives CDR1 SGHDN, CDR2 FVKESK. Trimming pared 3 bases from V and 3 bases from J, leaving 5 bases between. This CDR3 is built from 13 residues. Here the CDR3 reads CASSQYYTGELFF. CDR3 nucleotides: TGTGCCAGCAGCCAGTATTACACCGGGGAGCTGTTTTTT. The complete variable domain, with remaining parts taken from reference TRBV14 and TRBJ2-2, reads EAGVTQFPSHSVIEKGQTVTLRCDPISGHDNLYWYRRVMGKEIKFLLHFVKESKQDESGMPNNRFLAERTGGTYSTLKVQPAELEDSGVYFCASSQYYTGELFFGEGSRLTVL.

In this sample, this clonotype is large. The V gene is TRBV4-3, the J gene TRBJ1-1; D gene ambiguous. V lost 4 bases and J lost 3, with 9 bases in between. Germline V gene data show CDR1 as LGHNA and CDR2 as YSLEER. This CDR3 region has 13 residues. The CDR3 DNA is TGCGCCAGCAGCCGAGACCATTACACTGAAGCTTTCTTT. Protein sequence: CASSRDHYTEAFF.